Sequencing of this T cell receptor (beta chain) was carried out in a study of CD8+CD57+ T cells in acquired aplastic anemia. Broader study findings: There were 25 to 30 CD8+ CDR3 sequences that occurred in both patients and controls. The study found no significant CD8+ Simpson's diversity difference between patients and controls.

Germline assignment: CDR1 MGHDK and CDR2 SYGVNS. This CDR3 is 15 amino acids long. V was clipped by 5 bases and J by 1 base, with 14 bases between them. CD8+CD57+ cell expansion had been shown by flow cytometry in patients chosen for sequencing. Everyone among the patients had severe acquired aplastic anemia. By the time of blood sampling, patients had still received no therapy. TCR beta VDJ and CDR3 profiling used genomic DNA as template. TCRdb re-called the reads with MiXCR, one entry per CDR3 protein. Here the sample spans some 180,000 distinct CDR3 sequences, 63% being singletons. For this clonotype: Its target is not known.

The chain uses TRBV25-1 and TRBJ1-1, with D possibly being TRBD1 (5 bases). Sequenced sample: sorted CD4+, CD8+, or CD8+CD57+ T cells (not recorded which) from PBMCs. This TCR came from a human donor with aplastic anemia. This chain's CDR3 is CASSRDNTGNTEAFF. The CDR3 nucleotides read TGTGCCAGCAGTAGGGATAACACAGGGAACACTGAAGCTTTCTTT.